This T cell receptor (beta chain) was recovered during a study of cytomegalovirus exposure and HLA in healthy donors. Study-wide findings and caveats: Reportedly, cytomegalovirus status was diagnosed with high sensitivity and specificity.

Concerning this clone: Its antigen remains unidentified.

Each of the donors was a healthy bone marrow donor. CDR1 LNHDA and CDR2 SQIVND come from the germline V gene (reference sequence). V was pared by 7 bases and J by 3 bases, with 10 bases of the junction left unmatched. There are 17 residues in the CDR3. Use of 60 Vbeta and 13 Jbeta primers characterized the PCR. The method was immunoSEQ multiplex PCR; TCRdb's version includes in-frame clones alone and lacks a portion of them. Of roughly 97,000 clones in the sample, around 79% were seen once. The chain couples TRBV19 to TRBJ2-2, with TRBD2 identical over 11 bases. Sample: PBMCs. This TCR came from a man in his sixties in good health and CMV-seropositive. The CDR3 loop is CASTTTLAGDDTGELFF. For the CDR3, the DNA is TGTGCCAGTACCACGACACTAGCGGGGGACGACACCGGGGAGCTGTTTTTT.